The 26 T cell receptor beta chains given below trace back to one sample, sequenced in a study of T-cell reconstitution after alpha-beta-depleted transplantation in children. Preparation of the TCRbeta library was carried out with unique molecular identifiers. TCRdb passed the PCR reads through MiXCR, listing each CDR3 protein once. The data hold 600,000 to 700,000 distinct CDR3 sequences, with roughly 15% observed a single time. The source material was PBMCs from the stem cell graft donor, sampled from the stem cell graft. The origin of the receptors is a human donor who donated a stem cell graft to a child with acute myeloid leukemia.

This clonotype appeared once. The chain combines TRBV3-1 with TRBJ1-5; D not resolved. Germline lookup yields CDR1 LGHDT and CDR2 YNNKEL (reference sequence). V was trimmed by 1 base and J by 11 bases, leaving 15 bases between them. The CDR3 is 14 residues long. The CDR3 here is CASSQGFGSQAQHF. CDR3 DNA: TGTGCCAGCAGCCAAGGTTTCGGGTCCCAAGCCCAGCATTTT.

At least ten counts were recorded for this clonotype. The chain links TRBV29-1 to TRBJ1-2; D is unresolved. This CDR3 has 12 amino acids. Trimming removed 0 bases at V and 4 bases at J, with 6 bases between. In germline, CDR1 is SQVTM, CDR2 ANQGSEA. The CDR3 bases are TGCAGCGTTGAAGATCCAGGCTATGGCTACACCTTC. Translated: CSVEDPGYGYTF.

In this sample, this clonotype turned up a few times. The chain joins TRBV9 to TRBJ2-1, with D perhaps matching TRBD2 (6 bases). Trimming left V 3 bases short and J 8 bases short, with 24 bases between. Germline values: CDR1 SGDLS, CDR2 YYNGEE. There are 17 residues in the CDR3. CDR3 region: CASSAGIGTGFVDEQFF. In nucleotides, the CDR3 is TGTGCCAGCAGCGCAGGGATCGGGACTGGGTTTGTGGATGAGCAGTTCTTC.

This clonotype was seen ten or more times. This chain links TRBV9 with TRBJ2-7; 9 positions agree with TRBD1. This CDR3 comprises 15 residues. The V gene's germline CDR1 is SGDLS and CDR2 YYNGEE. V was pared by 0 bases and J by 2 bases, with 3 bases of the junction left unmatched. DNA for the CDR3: TGTGCCAGCAGCGTAGGGGACAGGGAAACCTACGAGCAGTACTTC. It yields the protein CASSVGDRETYEQYF.

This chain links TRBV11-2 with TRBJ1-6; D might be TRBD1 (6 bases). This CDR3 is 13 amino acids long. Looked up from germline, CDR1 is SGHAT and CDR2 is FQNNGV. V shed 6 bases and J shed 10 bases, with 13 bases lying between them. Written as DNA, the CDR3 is TGTGCCAGCAGGGGGGGCATCGAATCACCCCTCCACTTT. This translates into CASRGGIESPLHF.

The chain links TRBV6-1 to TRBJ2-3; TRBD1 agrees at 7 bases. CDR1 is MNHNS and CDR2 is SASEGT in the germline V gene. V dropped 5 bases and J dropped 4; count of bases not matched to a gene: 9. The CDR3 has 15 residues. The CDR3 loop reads CASSNLPTGSDTQYF. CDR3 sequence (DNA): TGTGCCAGCAGTAATTTGCCGACAGGGTCAGATACGCAGTATTTT.

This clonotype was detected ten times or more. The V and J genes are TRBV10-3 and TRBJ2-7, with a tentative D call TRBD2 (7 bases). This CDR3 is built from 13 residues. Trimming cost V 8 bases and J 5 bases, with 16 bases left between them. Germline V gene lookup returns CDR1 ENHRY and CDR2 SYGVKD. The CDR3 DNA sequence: TGTGCCATCCTCAGGGAGGGGGTAAACGAGCAGTACTTC. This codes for CAILREGVNEQYF.

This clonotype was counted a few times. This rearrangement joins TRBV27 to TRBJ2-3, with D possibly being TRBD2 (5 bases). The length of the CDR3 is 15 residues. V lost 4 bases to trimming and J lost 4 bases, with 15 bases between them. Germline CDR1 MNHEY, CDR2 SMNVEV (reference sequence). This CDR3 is CASSYFGDFSDTQYF. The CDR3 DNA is TGTGCCAGCAGTTACTTCGGGGATTTTTCAGATACGCAGTATTTT.

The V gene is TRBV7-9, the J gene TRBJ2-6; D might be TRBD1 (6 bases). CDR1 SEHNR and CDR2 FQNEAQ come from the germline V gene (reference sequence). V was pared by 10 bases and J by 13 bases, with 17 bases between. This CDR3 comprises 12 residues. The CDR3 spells CAIQKGDLVLTF. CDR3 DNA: TGTGCCATTCAGAAGGGGGACCTTGTCCTGACTTTC.

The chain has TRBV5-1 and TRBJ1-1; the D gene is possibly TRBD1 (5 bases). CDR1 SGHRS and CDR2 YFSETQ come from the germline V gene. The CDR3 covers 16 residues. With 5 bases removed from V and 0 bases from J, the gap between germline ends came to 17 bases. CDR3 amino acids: CASSLTLGDLNTEAFF. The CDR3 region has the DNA TGCGCCAGCAGTTTAACCTTGGGGGACCTGAACACTGAAGCTTTCTTT.

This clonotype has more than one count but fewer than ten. The CDR3 nucleotides are TGCGCCAGCAGCTTCCGGGACGGACAGAACACCGGGGAGCTGTTTTTT. This codes for CASSFRDGQNTGELFF. This chain links TRBV5-1 with TRBJ2-2; D tentatively fits TRBD1 or TRBD2 (5 bases each). The CDR3 is 16 amino acids. The ends were cut back, 2 bases at V and 1 base at J, with 12 bases in the middle. Germline V gives CDR1 SGHRS, CDR2 YFSETQ. The entire variable domain, with the rest obtained from reference TRBV5-1 and TRBJ2-2, is as follows: KAGVTQTPRYLIKTRGQQVTLSCSPISGHRSVSWYQQTPGQGLQFLFEYFSETQRNKGNFPGRFSGRQFSNSRSEMNVSTLELGDSALYLCASSFRDGQNTGELFFGEGSRLTVL.

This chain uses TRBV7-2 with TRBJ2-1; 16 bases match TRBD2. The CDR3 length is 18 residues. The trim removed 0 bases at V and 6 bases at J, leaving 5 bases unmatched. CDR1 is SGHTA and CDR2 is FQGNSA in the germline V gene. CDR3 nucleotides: TGTGCCAGCAGCTTAGCGGGACTAGCGGGGGGGCCAGGCAATGAGCAGTTCTTC. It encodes CASSLAGLAGGPGNEQFF. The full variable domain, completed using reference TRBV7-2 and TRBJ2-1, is GAGVSQSPSNKVTEKGKDVELRCDPISGHTALYWYRQSLGQGLEFLIYFQGNSAPDKSGLPSDRFSAERTGGSVSTLTIQRTQQEDSAVYLCASSLAGLAGGPGNEQFFGPGTRLTVL.

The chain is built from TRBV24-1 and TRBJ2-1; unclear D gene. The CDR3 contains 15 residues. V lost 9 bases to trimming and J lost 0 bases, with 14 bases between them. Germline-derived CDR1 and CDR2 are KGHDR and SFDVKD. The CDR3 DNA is TGTGCCACCGGAGCTCTAGGGAACTCCTACAATGAGCAGTTCTTC. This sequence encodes CATGALGNSYNEQFF.

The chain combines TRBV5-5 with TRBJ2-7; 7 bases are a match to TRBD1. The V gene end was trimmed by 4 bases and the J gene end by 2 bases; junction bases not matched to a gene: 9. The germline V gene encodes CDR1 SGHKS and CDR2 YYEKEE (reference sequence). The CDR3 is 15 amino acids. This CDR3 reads CASSQITGDPYEQYF. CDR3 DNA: TGTGCCAGCAGCCAGATTACAGGGGATCCCTACGAGCAGTACTTC. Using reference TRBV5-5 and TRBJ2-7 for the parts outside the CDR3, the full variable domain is DAGVTQSPTHLIKTRGQQVTLRCSPISGHKSVSWYQQVLGQGPQFIFQYYEKEERGRGNFPDRFSARQFPNYSSELNVNALLLGDSALYLCASSQITGDPYEQYFGPGTRLTVT.

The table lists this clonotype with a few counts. The CDR3 DNA reads TGTGCCAGCAGCTCCTCTCGGGTCGTTATGGGCTACACCTTC. Its protein is CASSSSRVVMGYTF. The V call is TRBV7-2, the J call TRBJ1-2; D call uncertain. Per germline, CDR1 SGHTA and CDR2 FQGNSA. The CDR3 contains 14 residues. Trimming shortened V by 4 bases and J by 8 bases, and 17 bases separated the two germline ends. The full variable domain, completed using reference TRBV7-2 and TRBJ1-2, is GAGVSQSPSNKVTEKGKDVELRCDPISGHTALYWYRQSLGQGLEFLIYFQGNSAPDKSGLPSDRFSAERTGGSVSTLTIQRTQQEDSAVYLCASSSSRVVMGYTFGSGTRLTVV.

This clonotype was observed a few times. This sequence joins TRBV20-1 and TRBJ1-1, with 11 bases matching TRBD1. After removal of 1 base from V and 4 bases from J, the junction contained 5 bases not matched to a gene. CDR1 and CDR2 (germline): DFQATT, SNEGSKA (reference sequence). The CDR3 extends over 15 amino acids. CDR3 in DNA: TGCAGTGCTAGAGTGTGGGGACAGGGGGTCACTGAAGCTTTCTTT. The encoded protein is CSARVWGQGVTEAFF.

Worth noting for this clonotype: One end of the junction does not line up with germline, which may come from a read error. The CDR3, as DNA: TGCGCCAGCAGCTTTTCAGGGCAAAGTTATACGGACTTC. Encoded protein: CASSFSGQSYTDF. The V and J genes are TRBV5-1 and TRBJ2-5; possibly TRBD1 for D (5 bases). Germline CDR1 and CDR2: SGHRS and YFSETQ. The CDR3 has 13 residues.

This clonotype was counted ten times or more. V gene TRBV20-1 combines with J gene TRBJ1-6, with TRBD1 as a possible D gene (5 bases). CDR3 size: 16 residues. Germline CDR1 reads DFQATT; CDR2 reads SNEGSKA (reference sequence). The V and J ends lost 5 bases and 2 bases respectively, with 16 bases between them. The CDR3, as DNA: TGCAGTGCTCCCACCGGCGGGGGGACCTATAATTCACCCCTCCACTTT. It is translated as CSAPTGGGTYNSPLHF.

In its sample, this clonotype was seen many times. CDR3 loop: CASSSRGKLFF. DNA for the CDR3: TGTGCCAGCAGTAGCAGGGGAAAACTGTTTTTT. The V and J genes are TRBV6-5 and TRBJ1-4; tentatively, D is TRBD1 (6 bases). V was clipped by 5 bases and J by 10 bases, with 8 bases between them. Germline values: CDR1 MNHEY, CDR2 SVGAGI. This CDR3 comprises 11 residues.

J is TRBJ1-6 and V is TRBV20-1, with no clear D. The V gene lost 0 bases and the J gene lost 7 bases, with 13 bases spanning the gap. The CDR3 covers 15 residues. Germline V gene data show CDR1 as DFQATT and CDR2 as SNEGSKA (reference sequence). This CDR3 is CSAREVASGNSPLHF. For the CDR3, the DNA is TGCAGTGCTAGAGAGGTAGCTTCTGGGAATTCACCCCTCCACTTT.

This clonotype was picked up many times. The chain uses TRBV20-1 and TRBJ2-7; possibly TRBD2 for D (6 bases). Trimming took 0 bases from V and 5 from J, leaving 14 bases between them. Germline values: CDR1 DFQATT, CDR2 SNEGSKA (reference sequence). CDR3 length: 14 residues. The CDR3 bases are TGCAGTGCTAGAGATAGCGGAAGATCGGACGAGCAGTACTTC. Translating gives CSARDSGRSDEQYF.

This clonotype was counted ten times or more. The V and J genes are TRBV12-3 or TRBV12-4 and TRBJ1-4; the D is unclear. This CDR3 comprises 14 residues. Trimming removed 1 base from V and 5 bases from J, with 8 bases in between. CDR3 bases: TGTGCCAGCAGTTTAGGTGTGTCAAATGAAAAACTGTTTTTT. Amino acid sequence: CASSLGVSNEKLFF.

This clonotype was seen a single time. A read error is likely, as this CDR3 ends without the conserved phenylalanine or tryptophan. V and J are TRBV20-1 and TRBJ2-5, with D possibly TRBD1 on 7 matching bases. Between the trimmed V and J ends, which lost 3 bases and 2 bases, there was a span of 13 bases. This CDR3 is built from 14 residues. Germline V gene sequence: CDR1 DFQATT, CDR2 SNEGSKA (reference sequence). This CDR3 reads CSARPGGQQETQYY. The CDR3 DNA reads TGCAGTGCTAGGCCCGGGGGACAGCAAGAGACCCAGTACTAC.

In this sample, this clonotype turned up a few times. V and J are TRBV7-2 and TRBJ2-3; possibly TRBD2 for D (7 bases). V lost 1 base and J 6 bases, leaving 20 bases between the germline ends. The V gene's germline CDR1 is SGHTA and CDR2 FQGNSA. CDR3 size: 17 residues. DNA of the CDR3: TGTGCCAGCAGCTTAGTGGCTATGGGGGGGGCCGTTGATACGCAGTATTTT. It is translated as CASSLVAMGGAVDTQYF.

CDR3 sequence (DNA): TGTGCTAGTGGTTTGGGGCAGGCCTACGAGCAGTACTTC. This translates into CASGLGQAYEQYF. This chain connects TRBV12-5 to TRBJ2-7; D uncertain. Germline lookup yields CDR1 LGHNT and CDR2 FRNRAP. The CDR3 contains 13 residues. V lost 1 base and J lost 2, with 6 bases in between. The variable domain in full, completed from reference TRBV12-5 and TRBJ2-7, reads DARVTQTPRHKVTEMGQEVTMRCQPILGHNTVFWYRQTMMQGLELLAYFRNRAPLDDSGMPKDRFSAEMPDATLATLKIQPSEPRDSAVYFCASGLGQAYEQYFGPGTRLTVT.

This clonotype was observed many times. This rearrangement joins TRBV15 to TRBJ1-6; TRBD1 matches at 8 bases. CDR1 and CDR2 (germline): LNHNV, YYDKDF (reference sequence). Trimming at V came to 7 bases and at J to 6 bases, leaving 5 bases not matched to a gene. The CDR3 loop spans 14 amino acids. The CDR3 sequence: CATNPGGSNSPLHF. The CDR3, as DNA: TGTGCCACCAACCCAGGGGGCTCTAATTCACCCCTCCACTTT.